This is a list of T cell receptor beta chains from one sample in a study of blood T cells in healthy people across ages. TCRdb itself ran the 5' RACE reads through MiXCR, one entry per CDR3 protein. Here the sample spans roughly 550,000 distinct CDR3 sequences, approximately 25% being singletons. These data were likewise used in another study, on T cells of mothers and their children.

The sequencing input was blood. The receptors come from a boy younger than 18 in good health. CDR3s include the opening cysteine and the closing phenylalanine or tryptophan. The order of the fields is J gene, clone size, V gene, CDR3 protein. Clone size appears in some rows only: once, few, many, or a class for an expanded clone.

j_call: TRBJ2-5; clone_size: many; v_call: TRBV7-9; cdr3_aa: CASSPGSSTETQYF
j_call: TRBJ2-7; clone_size: few; v_call: TRBV4-3; cdr3_aa: CASSQGPPGGSYEQYF
j_call: TRBJ2-7; clone_size: .; v_call: TRBV20-1; cdr3_aa: CSAHGTPKRQQYF
j_call: TRBJ2-1; clone_size: few; v_call: TRBV18; cdr3_aa: CASSYVGSYNEQFF
j_call: TRBJ2-5; clone_size: few; v_call: TRBV28; cdr3_aa: CASRSTGAGETQYF
j_call: .; clone_size: .; v_call: TRBV27; cdr3_aa: CASSLSMSNEQFF
j_call: TRBJ1-2; clone_size: .; v_call: TRBV29-1; cdr3_aa: CSGGDYGYTF
j_call: TRBJ2-2; clone_size: few; v_call: TRBV29-1; cdr3_aa: CSVDPGISGELFF
j_call: TRBJ1-1; clone_size: .; v_call: TRBV20-1; cdr3_aa: CSARTGGNTEAFF
j_call: TRBJ2-4; clone_size: .; v_call: TRBV20-1; cdr3_aa: CSARDSLKNIQHF
j_call: TRBJ1-1; clone_size: few; v_call: TRBV5-1; cdr3_aa: CASSAQRISNTEAFF
j_call: TRBJ2-7; clone_size: .; v_call: TRBV5-1; cdr3_aa: CASSRADNSYEQYF
j_call: TRBJ1-4; clone_size: .; v_call: TRBV5-1; cdr3_aa: CASSISGTGGPSEKLFF
j_call: TRBJ1-5; clone_size: few; v_call: TRBV4-1; cdr3_aa: CASSHGRVNQPQHF
j_call: TRBJ2-4; clone_size: few; v_call: TRBV6-1; cdr3_aa: CASSDLYPLAKNIQYF
j_call: TRBJ2-2; clone_size: .; v_call: TRBV20-1; cdr3_aa: CSARSSGRDTGELFF
j_call: TRBJ2-7; clone_size: few; v_call: TRBV18; cdr3_aa: CASSLTQQGYEQYF
j_call: TRBJ1-5; clone_size: few; v_call: TRBV20-1; cdr3_aa: CSAITGASNQPQHF
j_call: TRBJ2-5; clone_size: .; v_call: TRBV28; cdr3_aa: CASRKGYQETQYF
j_call: TRBJ1-1; clone_size: few; v_call: TRBV6-6; cdr3_aa: CASSYRFGGRGTEAFF
j_call: TRBJ1-1; clone_size: .; v_call: TRBV11-1; cdr3_aa: CASSHNAGGEAFF
j_call: TRBJ1-1; clone_size: few; v_call: TRBV12-3/TRBV12-4; cdr3_aa: CASSFQLREATNTEAFF
j_call: TRBJ1-4; clone_size: .; v_call: TRBV27; cdr3_aa: CASSFFKTGQGVEKLFF
j_call: TRBJ2-3; clone_size: .; v_call: TRBV20-1; cdr3_aa: CSAFMPGGNTDTQYF
j_call: TRBJ2-3; clone_size: .; v_call: TRBV2; cdr3_aa: CASKVTGGSDTQYF
j_call: TRBJ1-6; clone_size: few; v_call: TRBV28; cdr3_aa: CASSVQPGSYNSPLHF